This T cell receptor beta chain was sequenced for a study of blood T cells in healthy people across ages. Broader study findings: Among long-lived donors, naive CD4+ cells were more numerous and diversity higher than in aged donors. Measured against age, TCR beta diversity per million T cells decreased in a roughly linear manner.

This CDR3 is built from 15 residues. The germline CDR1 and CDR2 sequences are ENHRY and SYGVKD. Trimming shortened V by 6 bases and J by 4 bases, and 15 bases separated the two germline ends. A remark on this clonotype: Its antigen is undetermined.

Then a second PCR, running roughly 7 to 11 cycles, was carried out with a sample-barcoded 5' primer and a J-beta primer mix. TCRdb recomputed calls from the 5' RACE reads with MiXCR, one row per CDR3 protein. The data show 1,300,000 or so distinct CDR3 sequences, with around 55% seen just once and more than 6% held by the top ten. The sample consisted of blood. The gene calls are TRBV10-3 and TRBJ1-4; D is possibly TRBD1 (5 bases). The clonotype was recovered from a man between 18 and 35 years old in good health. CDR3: CAISPGTPFNEKLFF. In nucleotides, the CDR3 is TGTGCCATCAGCCCTGGGACCCCCTTTAATGAAAAACTGTTTTTT.